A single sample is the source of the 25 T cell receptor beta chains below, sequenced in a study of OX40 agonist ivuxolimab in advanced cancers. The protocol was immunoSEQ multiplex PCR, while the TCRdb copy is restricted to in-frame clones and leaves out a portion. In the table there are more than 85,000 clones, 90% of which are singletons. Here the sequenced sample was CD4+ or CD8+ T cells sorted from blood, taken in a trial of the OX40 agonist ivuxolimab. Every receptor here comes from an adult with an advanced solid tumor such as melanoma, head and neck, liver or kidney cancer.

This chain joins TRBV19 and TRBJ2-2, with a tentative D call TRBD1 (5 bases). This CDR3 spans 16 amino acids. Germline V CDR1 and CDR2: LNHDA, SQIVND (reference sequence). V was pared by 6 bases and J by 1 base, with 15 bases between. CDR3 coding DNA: TGTGCCAGTAGAGTGGGTCTGGGGCTGAACACCGGGGAGCTGTTTTTT. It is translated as CASRVGLGLNTGELFF. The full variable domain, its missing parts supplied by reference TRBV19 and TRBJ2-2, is DGGITQSPKYLFRKEGQNVTLSCEQNLNHDAMYWYRQDPGQGLRLIYYSQIVNDFQKGDIAEGYSVSREKKESFPLTVTSAQKNPTAFYLCASRVGLGLNTGELFFGEGSRLTVL.

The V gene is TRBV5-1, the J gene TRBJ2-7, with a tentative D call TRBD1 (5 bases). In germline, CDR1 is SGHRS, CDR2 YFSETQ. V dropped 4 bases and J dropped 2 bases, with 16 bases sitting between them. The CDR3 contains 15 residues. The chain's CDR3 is CASSATETKPYEQYF. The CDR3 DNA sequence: TGCGCCAGCAGCGCGACAGAAACAAAACCCTACGAGCAGTACTTC.

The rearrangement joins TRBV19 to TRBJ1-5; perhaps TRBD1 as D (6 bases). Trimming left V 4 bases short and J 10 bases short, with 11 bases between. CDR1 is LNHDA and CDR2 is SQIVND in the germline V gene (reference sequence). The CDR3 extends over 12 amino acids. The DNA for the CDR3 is TGTGCCAGTAGTACGGACAGTCGACCCCAGCATTTT. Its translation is CASSTDSRPQHF.

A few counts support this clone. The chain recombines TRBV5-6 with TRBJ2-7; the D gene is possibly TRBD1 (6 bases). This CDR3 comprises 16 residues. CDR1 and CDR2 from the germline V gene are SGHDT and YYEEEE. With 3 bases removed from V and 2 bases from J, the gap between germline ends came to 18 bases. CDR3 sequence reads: CASSSFRTAIAYEQYF. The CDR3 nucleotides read TGTGCCAGCAGCTCCTTCAGGACAGCCATCGCCTACGAGCAGTACTTC.

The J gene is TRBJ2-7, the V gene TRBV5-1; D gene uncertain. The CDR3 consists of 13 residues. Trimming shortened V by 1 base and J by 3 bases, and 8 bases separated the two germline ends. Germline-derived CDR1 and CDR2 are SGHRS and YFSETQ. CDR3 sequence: CASSLFQNYEQYF. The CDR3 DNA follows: TGCGCCAGCAGCTTGTTCCAGAACTACGAGCAGTACTTC.

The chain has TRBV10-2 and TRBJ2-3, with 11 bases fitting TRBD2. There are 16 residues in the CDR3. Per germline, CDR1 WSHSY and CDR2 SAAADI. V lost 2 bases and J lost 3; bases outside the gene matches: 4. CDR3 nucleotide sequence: TGCGCCAGCAGTGAGACTAGCGGGAGTCTGACAGATACGCAGTATTTT. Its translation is CASSETSGSLTDTQYF.

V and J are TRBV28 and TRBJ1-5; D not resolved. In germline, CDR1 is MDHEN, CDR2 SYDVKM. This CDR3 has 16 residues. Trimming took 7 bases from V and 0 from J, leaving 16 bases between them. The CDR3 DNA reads TGTGCCAGCAAACTCCGGACGTCTAATAGCAATCAGCCCCAGCATTTT. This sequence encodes CASKLRTSNSNQPQHF.

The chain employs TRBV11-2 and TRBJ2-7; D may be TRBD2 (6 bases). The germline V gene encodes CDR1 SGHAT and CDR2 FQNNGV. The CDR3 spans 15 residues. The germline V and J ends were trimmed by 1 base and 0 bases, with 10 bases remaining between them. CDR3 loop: CASSLAGSLSYEQYF. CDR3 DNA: TGTGCCAGCAGCTTAGCCGGGAGCCTCTCCTACGAGCAGTACTTC.

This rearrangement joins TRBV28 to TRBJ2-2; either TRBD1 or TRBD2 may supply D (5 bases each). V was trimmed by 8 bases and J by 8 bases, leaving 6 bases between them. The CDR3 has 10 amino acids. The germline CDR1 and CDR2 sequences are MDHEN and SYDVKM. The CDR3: CASEGGELFF. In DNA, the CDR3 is TGTGCCAGCGAGGGGGGGGAGCTGTTTTTT.

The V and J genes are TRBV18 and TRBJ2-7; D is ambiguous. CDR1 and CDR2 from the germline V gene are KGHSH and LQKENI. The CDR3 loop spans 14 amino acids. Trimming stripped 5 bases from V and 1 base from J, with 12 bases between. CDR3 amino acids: CASSSPTDSYEQYF. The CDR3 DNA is TGTGCCAGCTCATCGCCGACTGATTCCTACGAGCAGTACTTC.

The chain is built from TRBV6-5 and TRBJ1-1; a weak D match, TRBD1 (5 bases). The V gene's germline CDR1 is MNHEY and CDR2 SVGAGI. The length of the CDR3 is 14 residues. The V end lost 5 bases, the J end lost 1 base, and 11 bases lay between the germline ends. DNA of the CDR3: TGTGCCAGCAGTACGACAGCGGGGAACACTGAAGCTTTCTTT. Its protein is CASSTTAGNTEAFF.

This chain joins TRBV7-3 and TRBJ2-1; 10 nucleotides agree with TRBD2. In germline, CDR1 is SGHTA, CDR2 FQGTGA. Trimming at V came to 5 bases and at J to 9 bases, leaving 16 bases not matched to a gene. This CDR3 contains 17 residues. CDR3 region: CASSISGASGSRAEQFF. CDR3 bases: TGTGCCAGCAGCATCAGTGGGGCTAGCGGGAGTAGGGCTGAGCAGTTCTTC.

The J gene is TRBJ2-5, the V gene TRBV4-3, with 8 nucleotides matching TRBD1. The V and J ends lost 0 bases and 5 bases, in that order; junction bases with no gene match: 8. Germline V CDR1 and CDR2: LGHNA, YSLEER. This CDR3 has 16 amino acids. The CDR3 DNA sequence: TGCGCCAGCAGCCAAGATCTCACAGGGGGAAGGGAGACCCAGTACTTC. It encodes CASSQDLTGGRETQYF.

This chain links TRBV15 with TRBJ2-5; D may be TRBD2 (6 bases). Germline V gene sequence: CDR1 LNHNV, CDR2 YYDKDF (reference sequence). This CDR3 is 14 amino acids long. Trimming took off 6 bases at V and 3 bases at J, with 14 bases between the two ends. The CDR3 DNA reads TGTGCCACCAGTCGACTAGGCGGAGAAGAGACCCAGTACTTC. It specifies CATSRLGGEETQYF.

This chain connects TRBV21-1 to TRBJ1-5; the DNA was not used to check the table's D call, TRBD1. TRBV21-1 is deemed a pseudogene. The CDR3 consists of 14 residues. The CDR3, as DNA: TGTGCCAGCAGCAACCGACAGAAGAATCAGCCCCAGCATTTT. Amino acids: CASSNRQKNQPQHF.

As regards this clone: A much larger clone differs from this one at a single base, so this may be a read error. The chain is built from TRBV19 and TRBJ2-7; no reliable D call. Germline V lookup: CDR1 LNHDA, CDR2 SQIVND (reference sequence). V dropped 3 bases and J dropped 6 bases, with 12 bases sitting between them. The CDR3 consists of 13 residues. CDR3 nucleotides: TGTGCCAGTAGTATTGGGCCCCAACGCGAGCAGTACTTC. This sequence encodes CASSIGPQREQYF.

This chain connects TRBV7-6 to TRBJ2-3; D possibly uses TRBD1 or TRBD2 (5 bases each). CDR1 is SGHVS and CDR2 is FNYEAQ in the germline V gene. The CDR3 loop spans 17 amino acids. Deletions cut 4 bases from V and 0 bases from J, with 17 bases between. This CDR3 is CASSYLRGAHSTDTQYF. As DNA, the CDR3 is TGTGCCAGCAGCTATCTGAGGGGAGCCCATAGCACAGATACGCAGTATTTT. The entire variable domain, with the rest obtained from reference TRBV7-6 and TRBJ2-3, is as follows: GAGVSQSPRYKVTKRGQDVALRCDPISGHVSLYWYRQALGQGPEFLTYFNYEAQQDKSGLPNDRFSAERPEGSISTLTIQRTEQRDSAMYRCASSYLRGAHSTDTQYFGPGTRLTVL.

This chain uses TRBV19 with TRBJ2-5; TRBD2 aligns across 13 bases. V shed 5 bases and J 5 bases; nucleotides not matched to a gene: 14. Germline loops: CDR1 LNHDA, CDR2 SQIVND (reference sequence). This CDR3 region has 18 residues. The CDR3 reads CASSSRSGLAGVRETQYF. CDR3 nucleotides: TGTGCCAGTAGTTCCCGATCAGGACTAGCGGGAGTGAGGGAGACCCAGTACTTC. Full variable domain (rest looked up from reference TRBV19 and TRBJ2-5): DGGITQSPKYLFRKEGQNVTLSCEQNLNHDAMYWYRQDPGQGLRLIYYSQIVNDFQKGDIAEGYSVSREKKESFPLTVTSAQKNPTAFYLCASSSRSGLAGVRETQYFGPGTRLLVL.

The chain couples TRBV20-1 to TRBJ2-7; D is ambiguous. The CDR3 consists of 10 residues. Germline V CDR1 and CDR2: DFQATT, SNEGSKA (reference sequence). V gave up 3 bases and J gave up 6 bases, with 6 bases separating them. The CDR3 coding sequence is TGCAGTGCTAGGGTCCGCGAGCAGTACTTC. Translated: CSARVREQYF.

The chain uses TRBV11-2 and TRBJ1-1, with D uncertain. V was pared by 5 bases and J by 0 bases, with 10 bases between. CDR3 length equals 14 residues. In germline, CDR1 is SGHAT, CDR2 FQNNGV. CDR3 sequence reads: CASSLDTMNTEAFF. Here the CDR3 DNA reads TGTGCCAGCAGCCTGGATACCATGAACACTGAAGCTTTCTTT.

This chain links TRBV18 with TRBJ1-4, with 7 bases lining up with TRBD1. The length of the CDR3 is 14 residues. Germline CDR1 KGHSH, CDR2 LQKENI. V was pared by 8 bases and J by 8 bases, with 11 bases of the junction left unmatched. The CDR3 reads CASTTTGEGEKLFF. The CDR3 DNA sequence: TGTGCCAGCACCACCACAGGGGAAGGAGAAAAACTGTTTTTT.

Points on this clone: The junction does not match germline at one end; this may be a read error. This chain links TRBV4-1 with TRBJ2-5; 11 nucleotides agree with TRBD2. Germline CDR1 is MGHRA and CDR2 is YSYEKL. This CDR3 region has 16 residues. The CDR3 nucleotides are TGCGCCAGCAGCCAAGGTTCTAGCGGGAGGCCCGGGGTCGTGCACTTC. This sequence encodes CASSQGSSGRPGVVHF.

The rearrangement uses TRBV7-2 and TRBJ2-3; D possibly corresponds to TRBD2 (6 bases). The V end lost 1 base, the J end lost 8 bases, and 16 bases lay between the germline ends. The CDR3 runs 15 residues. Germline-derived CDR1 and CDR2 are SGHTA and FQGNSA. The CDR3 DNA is TGTGCCAGCAGCTTAGTGGACGCCGTCGGGGGTACGCAGTATTTT. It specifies CASSLVDAVGGTQYF. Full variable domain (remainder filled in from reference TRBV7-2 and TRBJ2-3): GAGVSQSPSNKVTEKGKDVELRCDPISGHTALYWYRQSLGQGLEFLIYFQGNSAPDKSGLPSDRFSAERTGGSVSTLTIQRTQQEDSAVYLCASSLVDAVGGTQYFGPGTRLTVL.

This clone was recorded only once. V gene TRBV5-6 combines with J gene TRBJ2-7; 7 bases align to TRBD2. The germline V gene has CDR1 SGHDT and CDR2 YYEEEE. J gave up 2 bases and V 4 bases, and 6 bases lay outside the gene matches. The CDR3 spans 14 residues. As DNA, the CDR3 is TGTGCCAGCAGCCTGGGGGGGAACCCCTACGAGCAGTACTTC. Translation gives CASSLGGNPYEQYF.

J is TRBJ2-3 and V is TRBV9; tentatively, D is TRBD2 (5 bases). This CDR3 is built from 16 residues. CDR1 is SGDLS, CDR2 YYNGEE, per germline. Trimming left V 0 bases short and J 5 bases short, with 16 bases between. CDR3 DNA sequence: TGTGCCAGCAGCGTAGACTCTCTCCCCCGGGGAGATACGCAGTATTTT. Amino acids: CASSVDSLPRGDTQYF. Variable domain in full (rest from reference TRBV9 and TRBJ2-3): DSGVTQTPKHLITATGQRVTLRCSPRSGDLSVYWYQQSLDQGLQFLIQYYNGEERAKGNILERFSAQQFPDLHSELNLSSLELGDSALYFCASSVDSLPRGDTQYFGPGTRLTVL.